The entry below describes one TCR beta chain. This specimen belongs to a study of OX40 agonist ivuxolimab in advanced cancers. Assay: immunoSEQ multiplex PCR; the TCRdb copy retains only in-frame clones and omits some. The table lists 45,000 or so clones, 85% to 90% of them singletons. The CDR3 runs to 14 residues. The germline V gene has CDR1 MDHEN and CDR2 SYDVKM. Trimming cost V 6 bases and J 8 bases, with 19 bases left between them. Sample: CD4+ or CD8+ T cells sorted from blood, taken in a trial of the OX40 agonist ivuxolimab. The receptor was isolated from an adult with an advanced solid tumor such as melanoma, head and neck, liver or kidney cancer. V gene TRBV28 combines with J gene TRBJ1-2, with D unresolved. In DNA, the CDR3 is TGTGCCAGCAGGTCCGCACCTTCTATAGGGGGCTACACCTTC. It codes for CASRSAPSIGGYTF.